This record covers a single T cell receptor (beta chain). Libraries were prepared by immunoSEQ multiplex PCR; TCRdb keeps only in-frame clonotypes and omits some of them. The sample gives about 220,000 clones, roughly 88% of which show up once; over 2% is in the top ten. CDR3 length: 13 residues. Trimming shortened V by 2 bases and J by 2 bases, and 6 bases separated the two germline ends. The source of the sample is a study of blood T cell repertoires in COVID-19. This receptor was identified in a man aged 25 to 40 who had recovered from COVID-19. This sequence joins TRBV12-3 or TRBV12-4 and TRBJ1-1; D is uncertain. The sample was peripheral blood. Here the CDR3 reads CASSLLANTEAFF. The CDR3 region has the DNA TGTGCCAGCAGTTTATTAGCAAACACTGAAGCTTTCTTT.